The count of the clone carrying this TCR beta chain is one. This entry belongs to a study of blood T cell repertoires in COVID-19. V was clipped by 4 bases and J by 1 base, with 9 bases between them. Germline assignment: CDR1 SNHLY and CDR2 FYNNEI. This CDR3 contains 14 residues. This table comes from immunoSEQ multiplex PCR, and its TCRdb copy is limited to in-frame clones, with some not included. The repertoire includes some 150,000 clones, roughly 84% of them detected once, and over 0.95% sits in the top ten. The sample taken for sequencing was PBMCs or T cells enriched from blood (not recorded which). The source is a human donor with acute COVID-19. The donor label of this sample is uncertain. The gene calls are TRBV2 and TRBJ2-3, with TRBD2 as a possible D gene (6 bases). The DNA of the CDR3 is TGTGCCAGCAGTGTGGGACTTGGCACAGATACGCAGTATTTT. It codes for CASSVGLGTDTQYF. Complete variable domain (other parts from reference TRBV2 and TRBJ2-3): EPEVTQTPSHQVTQMGQEVILRCVPISNHLYFYWYRQILGQKVEFLVSFYNNEISEKSEIFDDQFSVERPDGSNFTLKIRSTKLEDSAMYFCASSVGLGTDTQYFGPGTRLTVL.